A single sample gave rise to the 21 T cell receptor beta chains below, sequenced in a study of shared clonotypes between healthy human individuals. Method: immunoSEQ multiplex PCR; TCRdb's copy keeps in-frame clones and lacks some. Seen here are over a million clones, around 98.5% observed once, and the top ten hold about 0.4%. Sequenced material: naive CD4+ T cells sorted from blood. Subset noted: CD45RA+ positively selected. The receptors were sampled from a young man in good health.

CDR3 nucleotides: TGTGCCAGCAGCTCCGACTCTGGAAACACCATATATTTT. Protein: CASSSDSGNTIYF. The V gene is TRBV7-9, the J gene TRBJ1-3; D is ambiguous. V was cut by 4 bases and J by 0 bases, with 4 bases left in between. The CDR3 is 13 amino acids. Germline assignment: CDR1 SEHNR and CDR2 FQNEAQ (reference sequence).

This chain links TRBV11-3 with TRBJ2-3; D is ambiguous. Germline CDR1 SGHNT, CDR2 YENEEA. V gave up 3 bases and J gave up 6 bases, with 7 bases separating them. The CDR3 totals 12 residues. This chain's CDR3 is CASSFNEDTQYF. The DNA for the CDR3 is TGTGCCAGCAGCTTTAACGAGGATACGCAGTATTTT.

V and J are TRBV18 and TRBJ1-3; D is ambiguous. V lost 2 bases, J lost 4 bases, and 12 bases lay in between. The CDR3 loop spans 15 amino acids. Germline V gene lookup returns CDR1 KGHSH and CDR2 LQKENI. CDR3 nucleotides: TGTGCCAGCTCACCAGTCCCCAGGTGGGGAAACACCATATATTTT. It translates to CASSPVPRWGNTIYF.

This clone was seen once. V usage is TRBV5-1 and J usage is TRBJ1-4, with a tentative D call TRBD1 (5 bases). The CDR3 sequence is 15 residues long. Germline assignment: CDR1 SGHRS and CDR2 YFSETQ. The ends were cut back, 0 bases at V and 8 bases at J, with 14 bases in the middle. The CDR3: CASSLVGTYGEKLFF. In DNA form, the CDR3 reads TGCGCCAGCAGCTTGGTTGGGACCTATGGAGAAAAACTGTTTTTT.

Remarks on this clone: Other DNA sequences in the same sample also yield this CDR3. The chain combines TRBV6-5 with TRBJ2-7, with D perhaps TRBD2 (5 bases). This CDR3 comprises 15 residues. V lost 0 bases and J 0 bases, leaving 9 bases between the germline ends. Germline-derived CDR1 and CDR2 are MNHEY and SVGAGI. CDR3 in amino acids: CASSYSRGSSYEQYF. The CDR3 DNA reads as TGTGCCAGCAGTTACTCTCGCGGGTCCTCCTACGAGCAGTACTTC.

This CDR3 is CASSVRAGGTYEQYF. CDR3 coding DNA: TGTGCCAGCAGTGTCCGGGCAGGGGGCACCTACGAGCAGTACTTC. J is TRBJ2-7 and V is TRBV6-4; 8 bases agree with TRBD1. V trimming: 4 bases; J trimming: 2 bases; junction bases outside the gene matches: 7. The CDR3 spans 15 residues. Per the germline V gene, CDR1 is MRHNA and CDR2 is SNTAGT.

The chain couples TRBV28 to TRBJ1-1; D uncertain. The V gene's germline CDR1 is MDHEN and CDR2 SYDVKM. Trimming pared 5 bases from V and 2 bases from J, leaving 9 bases between. This CDR3 comprises 13 residues. The CDR3 DNA sequence: TGTGCCAGCAGTATACTCAGTAACACTGAAGCTTTCTTT. Encoded protein: CASSILSNTEAFF.

As regards this clone: This specimen includes other DNA sequences encoding the same CDR3. The chain recombines TRBV9 with TRBJ2-2, with D unclear. Germline V gives CDR1 SGDLS, CDR2 YYNGEE. The V end was cut by 0 bases, the J end by 8 bases, with 8 bases between. The CDR3 length is 13 residues. The CDR3, as DNA: TGTGCCAGCAGCGTAGTTGGATCAGGGGAGCTGTTTTTT. The encoded protein is CASSVVGSGELFF.

The chain couples TRBV14 to TRBJ2-1, with a tentative D call TRBD1 (6 bases). The CDR3 runs to 15 residues. Germline values: CDR1 SGHDN, CDR2 FVKESK. Trimming pared 4 bases from V and 2 bases from J, leaving 12 bases between. CDR3 amino acids: CASSPDRWPYNEQFF. The CDR3 coding sequence is TGTGCCAGCAGCCCTGACAGGTGGCCCTACAATGAGCAGTTCTTC.

J is TRBJ2-5 and V is TRBV7-9, with D perhaps matching TRBD1 or TRBD2 (6 bases each). With 0 bases removed from V and 6 bases from J, the gap between germline ends came to 8 bases. Germline-derived CDR1 and CDR2 are SEHNR and FQNEAQ (reference sequence). The CDR3 sequence is 13 residues long. The DNA for the CDR3 is TGTGCCAGCAGCTTAGCGGGGGGCCAGACCCAGTACTTC. It translates to CASSLAGGQTQYF. The full variable domain, its missing parts supplied by reference TRBV7-9 and TRBJ2-5, is DTGVSQNPRHKITKRGQNVTFRCDPISEHNRLYWYRQTLGQGPEFLTYFQNEAQLEKSRLLSDRFSAERPKGSFSTLEIQRTEQGDSAMYLCASSLAGGQTQYFGPGTRLLVL.

The chain links TRBV21-1 to TRBJ1-5. TRBV21-1 is marked as a pseudogene. The CDR3 spans 15 residues. The CDR3: CASSKESGQNQPQHF. The CDR3 DNA reads TGTGCCAGCAGCAAAGAGTCGGGGCAGAATCAGCCCCAGCATTTT.

The chain recombines TRBV28 with TRBJ2-7; D not certain. Germline V gene sequence: CDR1 MDHEN, CDR2 SYDVKM. The CDR3 is made up of 15 amino acids. V was pared by 6 bases and J by 2 bases, with 17 bases between. The DNA of the CDR3 is TGTGCCAGCAGCCTTCAAGGCCCGAGAGCCTACGAGCAGTACTTC. It translates to CASSLQGPRAYEQYF.

Remarks on this clone: This specimen includes other DNA sequences encoding the same CDR3. This rearrangement joins TRBV9 to TRBJ2-2; tentatively, D is TRBD1 (5 bases). The ends were cut back, 2 bases at V and 2 bases at J, with 10 bases in the middle. Germline V lookup: CDR1 SGDLS, CDR2 YYNGEE. The length of the CDR3 is 15 residues. The CDR3 region has the DNA TGTGCCAGCAGCGTGGGGCAGGGAAACACCGGGGAGCTGTTTTTT. Translated: CASSVGQGNTGELFF.

The chain is built from TRBV7-7 and TRBJ2-7; no definite D call. In germline, CDR1 is SSHAT, CDR2 FNYEAQ (reference sequence). This CDR3 region has 13 residues. Trimming took 2 bases from V and 0 from J, leaving 5 bases between them. The CDR3 DNA reads TGTGCCAGCAGCTTAAGCCACTCCTACGAGCAGTACTTC. It translates to CASSLSHSYEQYF.

The chain's CDR3 is CASSPLPGTSYEQYF. DNA of the CDR3: TGTGCCAGCAGTCCCCTCCCCGGGACTAGCTACGAGCAGTACTTC. The chain has TRBV11-3 and TRBJ2-7, with TRBD2 matching 8 bases. The CDR3 covers 15 residues. The germline gives CDR1 SGHNT, CDR2 YENEEA. The V gene end was trimmed by 6 bases and the J gene end by 3 bases; junction bases not matched to a gene: 10.

This chain uses TRBV18 with TRBJ1-5, with D possibly TRBD1 on 6 matching bases. The length of the CDR3 is 16 residues. Germline CDR1 reads KGHSH; CDR2 reads LQKENI. The germline V and J ends were trimmed by 6 bases and 3 bases, with 18 bases remaining between them. The DNA for the CDR3 is TGTGCCAGCTCCGGGATGGGGGCAGGGACCAATCAGCCCCAGCATTTT. Amino acid sequence: CASSGMGAGTNQPQHF.

As concerns this clone: In the same sample, other DNA sequences code for this CDR3. V gene TRBV29-1 combines with J gene TRBJ2-3; the match to TRBD2 covers 11 bases. V was pared by 4 bases and J by 3 bases, with 3 bases of the junction left unmatched. Germline V gene data show CDR1 as SQVTM and CDR2 as ANQGSEA. The CDR3 totals 14 residues. DNA for the CDR3: TGCAGCGTTGTCGGACTAGCGGGTACAGATACGCAGTATTTT. Its protein product is CSVVGLAGTDTQYF.

V usage is TRBV6-1 and J usage is TRBJ1-1, with TRBD1 as a possible D gene (5 bases). Germline V gives CDR1 MNHNS, CDR2 SASEGT. Trimming pared 5 bases from V and 6 bases from J, leaving 16 bases between. This CDR3 contains 14 residues. The CDR3 is CASSPLGGVAEAFF. CDR3 sequence (DNA): TGTGCCAGCAGTCCCCTCGGGGGGGTGGCTGAAGCTTTCTTT.

The J gene is TRBJ2-1, the V gene TRBV18; possibly TRBD1 for D (5 bases). The CDR3 is 16 residues long. Per germline, CDR1 KGHSH and CDR2 LQKENI. The V gene lost 3 bases and the J gene lost 0 bases, with 12 bases spanning the gap. The CDR3, as DNA: TGTGCCAGCTCACCTATTACAGGTAGCTCCTACAATGAGCAGTTCTTC. This codes for CASSPITGSSYNEQFF.

The genes are TRBV28 and TRBJ1-5, with 7 positions matching TRBD1. This CDR3 has 16 amino acids. CDR1 and CDR2 from the germline V gene are MDHEN and SYDVKM. With V trimmed by 5 bases and J by 5 bases, 12 bases remained unmatched. The CDR3: CASSPQQGRADQPQHF. CDR3 nucleotide sequence: TGTGCCAGCAGTCCCCAACAGGGGAGGGCAGATCAGCCCCAGCATTTT.

CDR3 nucleotide sequence: TGTGCCAGTAGTAAGGGACAGGTCCGTGAGCAGTTCTTC. This sequence encodes CASSKGQVREQFF. This rearrangement joins TRBV19 to TRBJ2-1, with 8 bases identical to TRBD1. The V gene end was trimmed by 4 bases and the J gene end by 9 bases; junction bases not matched to a gene: 5. Looked up from germline, CDR1 is LNHDA and CDR2 is SQIVND (reference sequence). The CDR3 has 13 amino acids.